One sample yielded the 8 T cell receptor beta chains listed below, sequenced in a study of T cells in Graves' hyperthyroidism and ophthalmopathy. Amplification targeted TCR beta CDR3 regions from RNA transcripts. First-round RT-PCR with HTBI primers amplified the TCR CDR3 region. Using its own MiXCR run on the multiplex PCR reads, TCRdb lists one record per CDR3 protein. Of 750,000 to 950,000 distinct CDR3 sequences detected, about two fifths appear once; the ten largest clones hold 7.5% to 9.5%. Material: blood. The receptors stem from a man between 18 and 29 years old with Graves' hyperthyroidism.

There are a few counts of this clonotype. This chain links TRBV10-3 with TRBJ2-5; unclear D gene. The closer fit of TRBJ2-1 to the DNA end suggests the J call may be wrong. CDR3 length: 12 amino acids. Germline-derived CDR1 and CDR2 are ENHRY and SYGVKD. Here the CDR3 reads CAISESVDEQFF. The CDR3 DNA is TGTGCCATCAGTGAGTCTGTCGATGAGCAGTTCTTC.

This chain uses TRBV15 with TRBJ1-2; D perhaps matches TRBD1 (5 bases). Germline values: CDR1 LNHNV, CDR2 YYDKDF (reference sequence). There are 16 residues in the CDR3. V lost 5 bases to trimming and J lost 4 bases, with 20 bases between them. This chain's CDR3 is CATSGGRAGSVYGYTF. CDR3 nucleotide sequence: TGTGCCACCAGCGGAGGTAGGGCAGGGTCGGTCTATGGCTACACCTTC.

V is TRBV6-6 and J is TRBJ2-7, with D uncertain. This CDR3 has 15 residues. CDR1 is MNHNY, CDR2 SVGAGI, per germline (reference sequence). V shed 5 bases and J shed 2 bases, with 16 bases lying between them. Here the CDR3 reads CASSHPRGSTYEQYF. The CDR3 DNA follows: TGTGCCAGCAGTCACCCGCGCGGCTCGACCTACGAGCAGTACTTC.

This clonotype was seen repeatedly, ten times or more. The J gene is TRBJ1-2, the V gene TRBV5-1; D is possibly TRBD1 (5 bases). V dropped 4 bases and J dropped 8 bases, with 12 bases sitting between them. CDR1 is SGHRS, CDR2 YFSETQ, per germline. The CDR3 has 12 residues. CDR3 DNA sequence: TGCGCCAGCAGCCAGTCAGGGTTCGGCTACACCTTC. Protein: CASSQSGFGYTF.

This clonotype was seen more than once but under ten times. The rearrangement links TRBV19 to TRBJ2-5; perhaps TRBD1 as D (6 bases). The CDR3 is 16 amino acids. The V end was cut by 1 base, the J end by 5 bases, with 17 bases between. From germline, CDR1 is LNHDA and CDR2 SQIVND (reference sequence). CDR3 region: CASSIVGGYGLETQYF. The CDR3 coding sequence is TGTGCCAGTAGTATAGTAGGGGGTTATGGGCTCGAGACCCAGTACTTC.

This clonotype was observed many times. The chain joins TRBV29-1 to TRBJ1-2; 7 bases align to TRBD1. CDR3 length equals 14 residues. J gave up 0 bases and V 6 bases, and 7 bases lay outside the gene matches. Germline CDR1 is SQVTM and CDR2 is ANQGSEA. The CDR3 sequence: CSVVGDSSNYGYTF. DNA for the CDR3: TGCAGCGTGGTCGGGGACAGTTCTAACTATGGCTACACCTTC. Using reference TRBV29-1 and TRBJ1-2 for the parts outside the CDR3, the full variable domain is SAVISQKPSRDICQRGTSLTIQCQVDSQVTMMFWYRQQPGQSLTLIATANQGSEATYESGFVIDKFPISRPNLTFSTLTVSNMSPEDSSIYLCSVVGDSSNYGYTFGSGTRLTVV.

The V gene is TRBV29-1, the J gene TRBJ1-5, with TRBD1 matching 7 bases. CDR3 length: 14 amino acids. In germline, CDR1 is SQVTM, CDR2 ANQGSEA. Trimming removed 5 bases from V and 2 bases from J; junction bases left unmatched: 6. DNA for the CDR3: TGCAGCGTTACGCGACAGGGTGGCAATCAGCCCCAGCATTTT. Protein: CSVTRQGGNQPQHF.

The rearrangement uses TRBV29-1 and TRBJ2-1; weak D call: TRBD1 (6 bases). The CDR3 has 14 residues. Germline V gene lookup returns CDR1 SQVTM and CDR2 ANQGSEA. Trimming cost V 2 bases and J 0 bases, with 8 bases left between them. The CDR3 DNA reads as TGCAGCGTTGAAACCAGGGGCTCCTACAATGAGCAGTTCTTC. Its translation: CSVETRGSYNEQFF.